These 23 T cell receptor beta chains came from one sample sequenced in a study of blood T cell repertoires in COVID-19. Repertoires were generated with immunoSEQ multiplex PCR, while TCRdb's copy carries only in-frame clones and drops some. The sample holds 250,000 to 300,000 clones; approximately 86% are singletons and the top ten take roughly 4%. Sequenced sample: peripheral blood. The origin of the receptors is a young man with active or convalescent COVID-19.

CDR3 protein: CASSPSTRGSGELFF. CDR3 nucleotides: TGTGCCAGCAGCCCCTCTACTAGAGGCTCCGGGGAGCTGTTTTTT. The V gene is TRBV7-3, the J gene TRBJ2-2; D might be TRBD2 (5 bases). The V gene lost 5 bases and the J gene lost 6 bases, with 16 bases spanning the gap. This CDR3 has 15 amino acids. CDR1 SGHTA and CDR2 FQGTGA come from the germline V gene.

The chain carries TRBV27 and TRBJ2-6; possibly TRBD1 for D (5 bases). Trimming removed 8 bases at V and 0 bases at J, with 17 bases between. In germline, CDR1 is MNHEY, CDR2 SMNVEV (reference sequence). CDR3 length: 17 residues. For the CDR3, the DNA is TGTGCCAGCCACTCAGGGAATTACTTCTCTGGGGCCAACGTCCTGACTTTC. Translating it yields CASHSGNYFSGANVLTF.

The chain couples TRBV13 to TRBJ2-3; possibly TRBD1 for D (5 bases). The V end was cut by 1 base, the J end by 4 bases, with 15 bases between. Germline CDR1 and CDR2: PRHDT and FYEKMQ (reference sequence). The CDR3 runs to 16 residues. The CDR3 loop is CASSLVGQGVSDTQYF. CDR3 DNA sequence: TGTGCCAGCAGCTTAGTTGGGCAGGGCGTTTCAGATACGCAGTATTTT.

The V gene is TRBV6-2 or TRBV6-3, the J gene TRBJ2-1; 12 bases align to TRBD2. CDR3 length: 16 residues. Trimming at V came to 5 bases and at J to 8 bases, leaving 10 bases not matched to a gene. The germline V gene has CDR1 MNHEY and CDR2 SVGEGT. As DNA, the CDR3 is TGTGCCAGCAGTACAATGACTAGCGGGGGAGGATATGAGCAGTTCTTC. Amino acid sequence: CASSTMTSGGGYEQFF.

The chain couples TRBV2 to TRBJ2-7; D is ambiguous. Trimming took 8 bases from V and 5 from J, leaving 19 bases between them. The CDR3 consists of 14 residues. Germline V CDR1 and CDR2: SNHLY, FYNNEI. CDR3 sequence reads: CASVGFDKLDEQYF. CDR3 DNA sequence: TGTGCCAGCGTCGGCTTTGACAAGTTGGACGAGCAGTACTTC.

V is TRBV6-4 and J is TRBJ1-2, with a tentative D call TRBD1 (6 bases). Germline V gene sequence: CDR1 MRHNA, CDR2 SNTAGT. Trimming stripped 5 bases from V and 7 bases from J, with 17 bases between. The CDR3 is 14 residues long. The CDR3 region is CASSSLVQGRGYTF. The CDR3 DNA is TGTGCCAGCAGTTCACTCGTACAGGGACGTGGCTACACCTTC.

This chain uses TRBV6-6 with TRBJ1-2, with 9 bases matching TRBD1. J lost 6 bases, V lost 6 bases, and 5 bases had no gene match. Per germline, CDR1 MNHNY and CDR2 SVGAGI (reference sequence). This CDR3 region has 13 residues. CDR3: CASSRTGEDGYTF. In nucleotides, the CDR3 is TGTGCCAGCAGCCGGACAGGGGAGGATGGCTACACCTTC.

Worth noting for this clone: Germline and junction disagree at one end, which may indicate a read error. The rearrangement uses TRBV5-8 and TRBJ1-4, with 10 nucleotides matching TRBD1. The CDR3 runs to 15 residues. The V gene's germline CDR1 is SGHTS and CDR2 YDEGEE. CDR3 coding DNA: TGTGCCAGCAGCGGCAGACAGGGGGCTAAAGAAAAACTGTTTTTT. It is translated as CASSGRQGAKEKLFF.

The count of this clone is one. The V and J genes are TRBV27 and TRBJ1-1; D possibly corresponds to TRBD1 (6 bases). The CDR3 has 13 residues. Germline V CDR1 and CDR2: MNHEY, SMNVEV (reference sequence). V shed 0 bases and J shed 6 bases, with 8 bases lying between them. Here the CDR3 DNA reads TGTGCCAGCAGTTTATCAGGGGGAGCTGAAGCTTTCTTT. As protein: CASSLSGGAEAFF.

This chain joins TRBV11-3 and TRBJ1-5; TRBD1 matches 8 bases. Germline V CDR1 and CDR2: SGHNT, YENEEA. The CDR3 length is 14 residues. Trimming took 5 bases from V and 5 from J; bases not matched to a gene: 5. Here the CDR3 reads CASSRTGRHQPQHF. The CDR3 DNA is TGTGCCAGCAGCCGGACAGGGCGACATCAGCCCCAGCATTTT.

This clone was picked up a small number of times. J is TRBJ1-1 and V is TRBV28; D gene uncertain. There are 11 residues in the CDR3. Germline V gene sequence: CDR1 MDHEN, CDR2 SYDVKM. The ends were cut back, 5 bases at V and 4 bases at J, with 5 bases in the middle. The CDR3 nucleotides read TGTGCCAGCAGTCCCTCCACTGAAGCTTTCTTT. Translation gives CASSPSTEAFF.

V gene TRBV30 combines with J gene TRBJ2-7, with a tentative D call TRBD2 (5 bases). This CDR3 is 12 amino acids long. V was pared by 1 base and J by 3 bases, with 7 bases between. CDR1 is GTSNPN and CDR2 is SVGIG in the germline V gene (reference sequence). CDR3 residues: CAWSGEIYEQYF. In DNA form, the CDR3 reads TGTGCCTGGAGTGGGGAGATCTACGAGCAGTACTTC.

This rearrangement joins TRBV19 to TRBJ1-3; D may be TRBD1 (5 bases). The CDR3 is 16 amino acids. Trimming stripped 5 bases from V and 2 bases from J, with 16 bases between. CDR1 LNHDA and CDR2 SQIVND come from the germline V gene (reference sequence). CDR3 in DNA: TGTGCCAGTAGTTTCGCGGGGCTGATCGCTGGAAACACCATATATTTT. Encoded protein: CASSFAGLIAGNTIYF. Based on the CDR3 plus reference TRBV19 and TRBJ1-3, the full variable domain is DGGITQSPKYLFRKEGQNVTLSCEQNLNHDAMYWYRQDPGQGLRLIYYSQIVNDFQKGDIAEGYSVSREKKESFPLTVTSAQKNPTAFYLCASSFAGLIAGNTIYFGEGSWLTVV.

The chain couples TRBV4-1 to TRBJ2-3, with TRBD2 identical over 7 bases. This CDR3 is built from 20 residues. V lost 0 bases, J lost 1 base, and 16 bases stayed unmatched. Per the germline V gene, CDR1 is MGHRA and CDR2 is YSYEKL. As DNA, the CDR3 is TGCGCCAGCAGCCAAGAGAAGGTGGCTAGCGGTTTAGGAGGCACAGATACGCAGTATTTT. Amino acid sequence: CASSQEKVASGLGGTDTQYF.

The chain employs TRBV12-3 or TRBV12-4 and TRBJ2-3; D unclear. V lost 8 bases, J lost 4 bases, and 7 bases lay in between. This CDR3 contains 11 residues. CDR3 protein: CASEVADTQYF. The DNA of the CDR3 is TGTGCCAGCGAGGTGGCAGATACGCAGTATTTT.

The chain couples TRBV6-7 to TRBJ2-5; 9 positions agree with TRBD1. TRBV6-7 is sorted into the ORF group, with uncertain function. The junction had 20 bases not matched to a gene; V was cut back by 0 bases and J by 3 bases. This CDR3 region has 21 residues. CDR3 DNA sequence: TGTGCCAGCAGTTACTCGAATGCCGAAGGACAGGGGACTCAAATGGAAGAGACCCAGTACTTC. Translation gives CASSYSNAEGQGTQMEETQYF.

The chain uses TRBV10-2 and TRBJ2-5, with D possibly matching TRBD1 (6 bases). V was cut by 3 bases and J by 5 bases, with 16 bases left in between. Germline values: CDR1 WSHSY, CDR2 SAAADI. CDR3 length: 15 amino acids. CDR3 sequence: CASSDIFRGAETQYF. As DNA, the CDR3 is TGCGCCAGCAGTGACATTTTCAGGGGCGCTGAGACCCAGTACTTC.

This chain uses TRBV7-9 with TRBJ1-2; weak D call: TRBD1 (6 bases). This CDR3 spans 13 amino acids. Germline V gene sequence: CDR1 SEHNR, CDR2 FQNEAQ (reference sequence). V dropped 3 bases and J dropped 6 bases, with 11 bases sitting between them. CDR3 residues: CASSFTTGNGYTF. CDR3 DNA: TGTGCCAGCAGCTTCACAACAGGGAATGGCTACACCTTC.

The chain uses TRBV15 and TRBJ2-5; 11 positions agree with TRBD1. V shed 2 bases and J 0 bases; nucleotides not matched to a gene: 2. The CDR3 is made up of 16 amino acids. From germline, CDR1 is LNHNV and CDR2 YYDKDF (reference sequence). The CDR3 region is CATSRRDRGYQETQYF. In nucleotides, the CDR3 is TGTGCCACCAGCAGAAGGGACAGGGGGTACCAAGAGACCCAGTACTTC.

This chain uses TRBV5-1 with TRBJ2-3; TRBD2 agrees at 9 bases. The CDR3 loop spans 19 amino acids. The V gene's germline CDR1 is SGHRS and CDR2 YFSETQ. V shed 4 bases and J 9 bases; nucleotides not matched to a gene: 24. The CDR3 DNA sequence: TGCGCCAGCAGCCTCCACAGCCCTGCTAGCGGGATCCCGCCTCTAACGCAGTATTTT. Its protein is CASSLHSPASGIPPLTQYF.

CDR3 residues: CASSPSDREPYNNEQFF. In DNA form, the CDR3 reads TGTGCCAGCAGCCCCTCGGACAGGGAGCCCTACAACAATGAGCAGTTCTTC. This chain connects TRBV5-4 to TRBJ2-1, with 8 bases matching TRBD1. Germline trimming cut 4 bases from V and 5 bases from J; bases unmatched to any gene: 14. This CDR3 has 17 residues. Germline V gene data show CDR1 as SGHNT and CDR2 as YYREEE (reference sequence). Full variable domain (outside the CDR3, taken from reference TRBV5-4 and TRBJ2-1): ETGVTQSPTHLIKTRGQQVTLRCSSQSGHNTVSWYQQALGQGPQFIFQYYREEENGRGNFPPRFSGLQFPNYSSELNVNALELDDSALYLCASSPSDREPYNNEQFFGPGTRLTVL.

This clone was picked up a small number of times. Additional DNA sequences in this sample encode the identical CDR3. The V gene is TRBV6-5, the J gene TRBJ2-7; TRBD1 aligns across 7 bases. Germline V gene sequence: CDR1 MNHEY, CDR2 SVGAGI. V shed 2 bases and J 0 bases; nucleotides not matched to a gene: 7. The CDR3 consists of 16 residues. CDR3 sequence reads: CASSYPRAGGSYEQYF. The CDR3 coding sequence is TGTGCCAGCAGTTACCCTCGGGCAGGGGGCTCCTACGAGCAGTACTTC.

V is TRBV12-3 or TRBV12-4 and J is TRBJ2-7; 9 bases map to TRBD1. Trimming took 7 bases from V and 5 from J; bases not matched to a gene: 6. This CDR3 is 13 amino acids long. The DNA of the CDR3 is TGTGCCAGCAACCTAGGGACAGGGAACGAGCAGTACTTC. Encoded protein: CASNLGTGNEQYF.